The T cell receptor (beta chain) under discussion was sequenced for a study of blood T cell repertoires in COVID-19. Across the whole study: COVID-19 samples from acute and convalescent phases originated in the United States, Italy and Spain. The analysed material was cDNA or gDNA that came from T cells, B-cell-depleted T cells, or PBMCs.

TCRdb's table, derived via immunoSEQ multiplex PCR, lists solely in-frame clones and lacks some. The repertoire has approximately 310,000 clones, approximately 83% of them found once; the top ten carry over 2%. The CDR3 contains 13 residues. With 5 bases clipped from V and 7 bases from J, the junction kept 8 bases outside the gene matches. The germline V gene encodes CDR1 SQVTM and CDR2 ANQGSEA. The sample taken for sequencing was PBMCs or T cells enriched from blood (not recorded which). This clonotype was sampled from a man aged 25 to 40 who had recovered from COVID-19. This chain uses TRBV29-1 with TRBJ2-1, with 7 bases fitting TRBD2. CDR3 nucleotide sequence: TGCAGCGTTAGTGGGGGGGAGGCAAATGAGCAGTTCTTC. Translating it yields CSVSGGEANEQFF.